This T cell receptor beta chain was found in a study of blood T cell repertoires in COVID-19. Authors' analysis steps: Amplification from reference gene primers served as the basis for estimated nucleated cell counts. Sequencing was performed with immunoSEQ multiplex PCR; in TCRdb, only in-frame clones are kept and a portion is missing. V and J calls and clone size come straight from that table; D and trimming were deduced from the DNA. The sample consists of over 300,000 clones, approximately 90% of them appearing once. The study counted Cohort 3 donors as recovered given two negative PCRs, clearance, or symptom resolution. Trimming cost V 5 bases and J 8 bases, with 15 bases left between them. The germline V gene has CDR1 KGHSH and CDR2 LQKENI. The CDR3 has 14 residues.

This TCR was sampled from a woman between 18 and 29 years old who had recovered from COVID-19. The chain is built from TRBV18 and TRBJ1-4; no definite D call. Sequenced: PBMCs or T cells enriched from blood (not recorded which). CDR3 amino acids: CASSTGQGEEKLFF. CDR3 in DNA: TGTGCCAGCTCAACGGGTCAAGGAGAAGAAAAACTGTTTTTT. Together with reference TRBV18 and TRBJ1-4, the CDR3 gives the full variable domain: NAGVMQNPRHLVRRRGQEARLRCSPMKGHSHVYWYRQLPEEGLKFMVYLQKENIIDESGMPKERFSAEFPKEGPSILRIQQVVRGDSAAYFCASSTGQGEEKLFFGSGTQLSVL.